The rows below give T cell receptor beta chains drawn from one sample of a study of beta chain features in type 1 diabetes. Libraries were prepared by immunoSEQ multiplex PCR; TCRdb keeps only in-frame clonotypes and omits some of them. The table records around 450,000 clones, about an eighth of them present only once. Sequencing was performed on naive CD4+ T cells from blood. These receptors were collected from a woman in her late teens or twenties in good health. The CDR3 runs from the conserved cysteine through the conserved F or W. The D gene is left open where the match is weak. Expanded clones are given a class, and other clones once, few, many or no size at all.

clone_size	d_call	cdr3_length	v_call	j_call	cdr3_nt	cdr3_aa
.	.	14	TRBV4-1	TRBJ1-2	TGCGCCAGCAGCCAACTTAACTTTGGGTCTGGCTACACCTTC	CASSQLNFGSGYTF
few	TRBD2	15	TRBV5-1	TRBJ2-3	TGCGCCAGCAGCTTTAGCGGGGGGGCGTCAGATACGCAGTATTTT	CASSFSGGASDTQYF
.	.	15	TRBV7-2	TRBJ1-5	TGTGCCAGCAGCTTTCGGGCAGGCGACGCTCAGCCCCAGCATTTT	CASSFRAGDAQPQHF
few	TRBD1	14	TRBV30	TRBJ1-5	TGTGCCTGGACCGGACAGGGGGCTTCTCAGCCCCAGCATTTT	CAWTGQGASQPQHF
.	.	15	TRBV5-4	TRBJ2-5	TGTGCCAGCAGCTCGTCTTTATTTGGCTGGGAGACCCAGTACTTC	CASSSSLFGWETQYF
.	.	15	TRBV4-1	TRBJ2-5	TGCGCCAGCAGCGAGACAGGTGCCCCACAAGAGACCCAGTACTTC	CASSETGAPQETQYF
few	.	16	TRBV4-2	TRBJ2-5	TGTGCCAGCAGCCAAGAGGGATCGGGCTCGCAAGAGACCCAGTACTTC	CASSQEGSGSQETQYF
.	.	16	TRBV9	TRBJ2-1	TGTGCCAGCAGCGTAGTCTCGGGAAAGTCCTACAATGAGCAGTTCTTC	CASSVVSGKSYNEQFF
few	.	14	TRBV6-5	TRBJ2-3	TGTGCCAGCAGTTACCGGCAGGGCACAGATACGCAGTATTTT	CASSYRQGTDTQYF
few	TRBD1	11	TRBV29-1	TRBJ2-7	TGCAGCGTTGGGACAGGGGACGAGCAGTACTTC	CSVGTGDEQYF
many	.	14	TRBV4-1	TRBJ2-4	TGCGCCAGCAGCCAAGTGGTAGCCAAAAACATTCAGTACTTC	CASSQVVAKNIQYF
.	.	15	TRBV9	TRBJ2-3	TGTGCCAGCAGCGTAGGGGGTTCTAGCACAGATACGCAGTATTTT	CASSVGGSSTDTQYF
.	.	13	TRBV9	TRBJ2-1	TGTGCCAGCAGCGTAGAGGGCAGACGCGAGCAGTTCTTC	CASSVEGRREQFF
few	.	11	TRBV28	TRBJ1-2	TGTGCCAGCACTTCTAACTATGGCTACACCTTC	CASTSNYGYTF
few	.	14	TRBV7-8	TRBJ2-7	TGTGCCAGCAGCTTAGTGAGTGTGCAATACGAGCAGTACTTC	CASSLVSVQYEQYF
.	.	13	TRBV18	TRBJ2-7	TGTGCCAGCTCACCTAGCAGCTCCTACGAGCAGTACTTC	CASSPSSSYEQYF
.	.	16	TRBV4-2	TRBJ2-5	TGTGCCAGCAGCCAGAACAGGGACCGAATCCAAGAGACCCAGTACTTC	CASSQNRDRIQETQYF
few	.	14	TRBV7-2	TRBJ2-5	TGTGCCAGCAGCTTATGGACCCTCCAAGAGACCCAGTACTTC	CASSLWTLQETQYF
few	TRBD1	14	TRBV18	TRBJ2-5	TGTGCCAGCTCAGCCGGGACAGCAGTGGAGACCCAGTACTTC	CASSAGTAVETQYF
.	.	13	TRBV11-3	TRBJ2-4	TGTGCCAGCAGCCCTTCGGGTCGGAACATTCAGTACTTC	CASSPSGRNIQYF
few	.	12	TRBV6-1	TRBJ1-2	TGTGCCAGCAGAAGCAATAACTATGGCTACACCTTC	CASRSNNYGYTF
.	.	15	TRBV4-3	TRBJ2-5	TGCGCCAGCAGCCAAGATCCTAGTAGGAGGGAGACCCAGTACTTC	CASSQDPSRRETQYF